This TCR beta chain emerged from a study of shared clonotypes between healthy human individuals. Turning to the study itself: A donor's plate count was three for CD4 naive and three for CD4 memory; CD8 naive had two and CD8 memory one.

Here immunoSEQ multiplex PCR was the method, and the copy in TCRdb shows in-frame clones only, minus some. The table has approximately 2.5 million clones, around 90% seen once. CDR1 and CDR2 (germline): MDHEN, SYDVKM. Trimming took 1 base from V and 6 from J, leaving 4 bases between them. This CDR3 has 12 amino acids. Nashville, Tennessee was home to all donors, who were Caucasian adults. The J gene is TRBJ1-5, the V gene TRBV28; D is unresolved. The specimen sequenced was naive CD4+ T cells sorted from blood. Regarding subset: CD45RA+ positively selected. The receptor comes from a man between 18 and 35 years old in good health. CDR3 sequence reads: CASSLFVQPQHF. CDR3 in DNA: TGTGCCAGCAGTTTATTCGTTCAGCCCCAGCATTTT.